The source of this T cell receptor beta chain is a study of T cell repertoires in cytomegalovirus infection. This clonotype has only a few counts. Its antigen is unidentified. Via MiXCR, TCRdb re-called the reads, giving one row per CDR3 protein. The sample yields about 900,000 distinct CDR3 sequences, roughly a third seen once. Germline-derived CDR1 and CDR2 are SGHRS and YFSETQ. V lost 7 bases and J lost 2, with 13 bases in between. This CDR3 is built from 14 residues. The sample in question was cultured CD8+ T cells from PBMCs, obtained from culture after CMV antigen stimulation. This chain links TRBV5-1 with TRBJ2-1, with D possibly TRBD2 on 5 matching bases. The TCR originated in a human donor in good health (CMV status not recorded). Some clones in this sample may be carry-over from other donors' samples. The CDR3 protein is CASQGEGTYNEQFF. CDR3 coding DNA: TGCGCCAGCCAAGGTGAGGGAACCTACAATGAGCAGTTCTTC. The full variable domain, completed using reference TRBV5-1 and TRBJ2-1, is KAGVTQTPRYLIKTRGQQVTLSCSPISGHRSVSWYQQTPGQGLQFLFEYFSETQRNKGNFPGRFSGRQFSNSRSEMNVSTLELGDSALYLCASQGEGTYNEQFFGPGTRLTVL.